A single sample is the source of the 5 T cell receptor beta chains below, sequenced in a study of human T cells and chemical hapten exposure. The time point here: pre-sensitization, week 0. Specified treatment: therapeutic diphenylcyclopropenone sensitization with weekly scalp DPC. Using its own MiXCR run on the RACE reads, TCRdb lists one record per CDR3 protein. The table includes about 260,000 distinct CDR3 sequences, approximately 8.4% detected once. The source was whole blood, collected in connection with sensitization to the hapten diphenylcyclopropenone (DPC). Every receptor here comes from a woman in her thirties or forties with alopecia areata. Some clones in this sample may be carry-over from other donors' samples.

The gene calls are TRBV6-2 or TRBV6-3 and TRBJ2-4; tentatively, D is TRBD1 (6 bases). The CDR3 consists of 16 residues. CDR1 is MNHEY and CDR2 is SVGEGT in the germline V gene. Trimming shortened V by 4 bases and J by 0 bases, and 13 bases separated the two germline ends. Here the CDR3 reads CASSFDRTLAKNIQYF. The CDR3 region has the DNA TGTGCCAGCAGTTTCGACAGGACTCTAGCCAAAAACATTCAGTACTTC.

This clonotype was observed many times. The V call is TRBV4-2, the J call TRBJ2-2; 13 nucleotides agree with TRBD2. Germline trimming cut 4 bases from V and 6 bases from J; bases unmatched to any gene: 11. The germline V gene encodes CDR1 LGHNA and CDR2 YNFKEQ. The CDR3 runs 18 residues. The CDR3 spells CASSPSGTSGMGPGELFF. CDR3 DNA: TGTGCCAGCAGCCCATCCGGGACTAGCGGGATGGGCCCCGGGGAGCTGTTTTTT.

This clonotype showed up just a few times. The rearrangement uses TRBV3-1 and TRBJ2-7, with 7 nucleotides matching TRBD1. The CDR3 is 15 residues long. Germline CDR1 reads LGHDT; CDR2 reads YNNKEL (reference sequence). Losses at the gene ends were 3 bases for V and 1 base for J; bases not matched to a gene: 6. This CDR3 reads CASSHPRQGSYEQYF. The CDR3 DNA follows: TGTGCCAGCAGCCACCCGAGACAGGGATCCTACGAGCAGTACTTC.

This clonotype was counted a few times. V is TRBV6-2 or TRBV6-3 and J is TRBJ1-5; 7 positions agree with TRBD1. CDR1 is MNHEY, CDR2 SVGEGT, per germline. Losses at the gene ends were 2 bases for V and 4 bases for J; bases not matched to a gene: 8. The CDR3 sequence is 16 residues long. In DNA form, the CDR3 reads TGTGCCAGCAGTTACGCCGGGACAGTTGGGAATCAGCCCCAGCATTTT. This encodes CASSYAGTVGNQPQHF.

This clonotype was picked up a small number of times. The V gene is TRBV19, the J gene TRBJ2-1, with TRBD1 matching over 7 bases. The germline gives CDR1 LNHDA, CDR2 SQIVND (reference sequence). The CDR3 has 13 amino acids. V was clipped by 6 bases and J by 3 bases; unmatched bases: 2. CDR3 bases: TGTGCCAGTAGCAACAGGGGCTACAATGAGCAGTTCTTC. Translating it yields CASSNRGYNEQFF. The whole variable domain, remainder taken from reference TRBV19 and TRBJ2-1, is DGGITQSPKYLFRKEGQNVTLSCEQNLNHDAMYWYRQDPGQGLRLIYYSQIVNDFQKGDIAEGYSVSREKKESFPLTVTSAQKNPTAFYLCASSNRGYNEQFFGPGTRLTVL.